Given below is one T cell receptor (beta chain) in context. The antigen it recognizes is unknown. Per-base quality was not reported, and no clone a single base away is much larger than it. CDR1 and CDR2, per the germline V gene, are MNHNS and SASEGT. The CDR3 starts with the cysteine, ends with the phenylalanine, and has 15 residues. The retained sequence is limited to the CDR3, 45 bases, with the frame set at the first base. The germline V end is reduced by 7 bases and the J end by 4 bases; junction bases left unmatched: 12. The record originates from a study of lymphopenia after photon versus proton radiotherapy (dated by TCRdb to the late 2010s). At the level of the whole study: In patients with gastrointestinal tumors who developed high-grade lymphopenia, the study compared the immunological effects of photon radiation therapy with those of proton radiation therapy. The 15 to 20 patients in the cohort had gastrointestinal tumors, were treated with either photon or proton therapy, and subsequently developed lymphopenia. The study aimed to characterize how the two radiation modalities differ in their impact on the immune system.

The library relied on the immunoSEQ multiplex PCR assay. Deep sequencing of rearranged TCR beta loci, alongside multiparametric flow cytometry, was used to profile T cell repertoires. TCRdb carries this immuneACCESS record with in-frame sequences only. Its versions omit some clonotypes, under half of them owing to an unresolved V gene in the studies checked, with the rest unexplained. The sample table holds tens of thousands of clones, of which approximately 88% were seen once. Around 2% of the sample belongs to the ten largest clones. General study outcomes and caveats: The survival association was examined only in patients who died, and the authors described better survival with proton therapy as a possibility, not as a demonstrated result. Across the cohort, an inverse correlation was found between a larger post-nadir drop in TCR diversity and overall survival time among patients who died. Relative stability during treatment was observed in proton-treated patients, whereas loss of naive T cells and TCR diversity and gain of effector/memory populations were observed in photon-treated patients. After the lymphocyte count nadir, repertoires from photon-treated patients showed oligoclonal expansion, particularly of CD8+ Temra cells, and this expansion drove the decline in diversity.

Sequencing used peripheral blood, obtained from a patient treated with proton-based radiotherapy. The TCR sequence derives from a man aged 55 to 70 with pancreatic cancer. The rearrangement combines TRBV6-1 with TRBJ1-2; TRBD1 lines up with 7 middle nucleotides. CDR3 region: CASMPSGGRTYGYTF. The nucleotide sequence reads TGTGCCAGCATGCCCTCAGGGGGGCGGACCTATGGCTACACCTTC.